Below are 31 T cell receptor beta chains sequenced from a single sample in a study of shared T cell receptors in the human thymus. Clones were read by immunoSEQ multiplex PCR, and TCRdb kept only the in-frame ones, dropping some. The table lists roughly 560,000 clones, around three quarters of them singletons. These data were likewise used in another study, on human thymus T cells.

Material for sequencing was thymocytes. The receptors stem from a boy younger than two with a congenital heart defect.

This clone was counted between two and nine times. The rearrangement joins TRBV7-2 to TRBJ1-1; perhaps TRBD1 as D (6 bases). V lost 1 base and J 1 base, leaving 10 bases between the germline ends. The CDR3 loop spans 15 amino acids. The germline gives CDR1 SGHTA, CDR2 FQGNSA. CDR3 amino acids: CASSLDWGRNTEAFF. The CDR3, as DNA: TGTGCCAGCAGCTTAGACTGGGGGCGGAACACTGAAGCTTTCTTT.

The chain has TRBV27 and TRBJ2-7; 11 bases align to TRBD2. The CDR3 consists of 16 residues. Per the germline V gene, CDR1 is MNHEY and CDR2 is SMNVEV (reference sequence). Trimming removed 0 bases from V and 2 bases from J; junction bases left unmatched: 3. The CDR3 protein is CASSLSGLADTYEQYF. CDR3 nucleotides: TGTGCCAGCAGTTTATCGGGACTAGCGGACACCTACGAGCAGTACTTC.

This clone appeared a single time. The CDR3 DNA follows: TGTGCCAGCAGTGAAGGGCTAGCGGGCTTTGGAGGGGGGCAGTTCTTC. Protein sequence: CASSEGLAGFGGGQFF. The gene calls are TRBV25-1 and TRBJ2-1; 8 bases match TRBD2. The CDR3 has 16 residues. Germline V gives CDR1 MGHDK, CDR2 SYGVNS. V lost 2 bases and J lost 12; bases outside the gene matches: 15.

The CDR3 nucleotides are TGTGCCAGCAGTTATCGACTAGCGGGATACAATGAGCAGTTCTTC. It specifies CASSYRLAGYNEQFF. This chain joins TRBV6-5 and TRBJ2-1; TRBD2 agrees at 11 bases. The germline V gene encodes CDR1 MNHEY and CDR2 SVGAGI. CDR3 length: 15 amino acids. After removal of 3 bases from V and 4 bases from J, the junction contained 2 bases not matched to a gene.

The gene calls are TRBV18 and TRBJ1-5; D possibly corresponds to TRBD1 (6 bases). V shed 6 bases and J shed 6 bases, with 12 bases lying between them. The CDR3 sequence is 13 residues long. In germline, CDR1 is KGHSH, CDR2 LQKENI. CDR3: CASSPTGFQPQHF. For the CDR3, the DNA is TGTGCCAGCTCCCCCACAGGGTTTCAGCCCCAGCATTTT. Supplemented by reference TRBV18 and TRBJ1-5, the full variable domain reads NAGVMQNPRHLVRRRGQEARLRCSPMKGHSHVYWYRQLPEEGLKFMVYLQKENIIDESGMPKERFSAEFPKEGPSILRIQQVVRGDSAAYFCASSPTGFQPQHFGDGTRLSIL.

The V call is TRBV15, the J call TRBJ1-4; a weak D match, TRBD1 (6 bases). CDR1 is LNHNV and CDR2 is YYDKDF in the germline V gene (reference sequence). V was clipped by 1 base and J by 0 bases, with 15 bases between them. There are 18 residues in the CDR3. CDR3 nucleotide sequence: TGTGCCACCAGCAGAGTGAGCAGGGGAGTGTCAACTAATGAAAAACTGTTTTTT. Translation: CATSRVSRGVSTNEKLFF.

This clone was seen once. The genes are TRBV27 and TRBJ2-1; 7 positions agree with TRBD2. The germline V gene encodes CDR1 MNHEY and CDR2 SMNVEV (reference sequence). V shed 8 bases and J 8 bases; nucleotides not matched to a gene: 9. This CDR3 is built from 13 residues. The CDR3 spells CASGRGLLDEQFF. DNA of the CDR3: TGTGCCAGCGGGAGGGGACTCCTGGATGAGCAGTTCTTC.

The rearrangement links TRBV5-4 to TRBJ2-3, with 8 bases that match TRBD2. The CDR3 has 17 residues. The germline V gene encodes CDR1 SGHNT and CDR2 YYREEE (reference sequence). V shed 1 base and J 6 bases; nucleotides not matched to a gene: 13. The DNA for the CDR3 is TGTGCCAGCAGCTTGTTGGGGGCTAGCGGGCCCGGGGATACGCAGTATTTT. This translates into CASSLLGASGPGDTQYF. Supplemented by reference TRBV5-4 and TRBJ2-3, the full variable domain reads ETGVTQSPTHLIKTRGQQVTLRCSSQSGHNTVSWYQQALGQGPQFIFQYYREEENGRGNFPPRFSGLQFPNYSSELNVNALELDDSALYLCASSLLGASGPGDTQYFGPGTRLTVL.

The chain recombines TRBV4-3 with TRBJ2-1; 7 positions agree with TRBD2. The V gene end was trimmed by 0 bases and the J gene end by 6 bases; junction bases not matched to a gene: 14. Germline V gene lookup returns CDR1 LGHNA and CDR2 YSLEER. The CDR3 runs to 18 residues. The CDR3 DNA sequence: TGCGCCAGCAGCCAAGAGAGGTGGGGAGCGGGGCGCACCAATGAGCAGTTCTTC. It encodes CASSQERWGAGRTNEQFF.

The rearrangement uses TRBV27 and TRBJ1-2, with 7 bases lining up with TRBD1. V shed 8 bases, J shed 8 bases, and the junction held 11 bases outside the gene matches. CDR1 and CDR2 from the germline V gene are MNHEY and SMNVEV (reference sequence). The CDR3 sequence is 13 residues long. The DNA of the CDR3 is TGTGCCAGCGGACTCGACAGGGCTGCCGGCTACACCTTC. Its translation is CASGLDRAAGYTF.

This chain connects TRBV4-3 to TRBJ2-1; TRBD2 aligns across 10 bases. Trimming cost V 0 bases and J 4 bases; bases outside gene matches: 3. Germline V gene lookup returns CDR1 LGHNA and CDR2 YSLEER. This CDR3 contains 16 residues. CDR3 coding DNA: TGCGCCAGCAGCCAAGATCAGGGACTAGCGTACAATGAGCAGTTCTTC. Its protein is CASSQDQGLAYNEQFF.

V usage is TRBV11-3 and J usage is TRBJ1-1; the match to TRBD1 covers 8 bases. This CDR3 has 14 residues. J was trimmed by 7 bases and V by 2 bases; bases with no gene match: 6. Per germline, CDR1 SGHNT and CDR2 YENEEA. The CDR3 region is CASSLRRGRGEAFF. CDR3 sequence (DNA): TGTGCCAGCAGCTTACGCAGGGGGCGCGGTGAAGCTTTCTTT.

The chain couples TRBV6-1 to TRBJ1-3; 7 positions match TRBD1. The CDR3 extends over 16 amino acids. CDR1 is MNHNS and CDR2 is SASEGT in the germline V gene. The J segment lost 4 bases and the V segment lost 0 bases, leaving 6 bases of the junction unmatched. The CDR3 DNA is TGTGCCAGCAGTGAAGCTTCCGAGGGGGCCGGAAACACCATATATTTT. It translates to CASSEASEGAGNTIYF.

CDR3 coding DNA: TGTGCCAGCAGCCTTGTAGCGCGCAATGAGCAGTTCTTC. This encodes CASSLVARNEQFF. The chain links TRBV6-5 to TRBJ2-1; D is perhaps TRBD2 (5 bases). The V end was cut by 6 bases, the J end by 6 bases, with 12 bases between. Germline CDR1 and CDR2: MNHEY and SVGAGI. The CDR3 runs to 13 residues.

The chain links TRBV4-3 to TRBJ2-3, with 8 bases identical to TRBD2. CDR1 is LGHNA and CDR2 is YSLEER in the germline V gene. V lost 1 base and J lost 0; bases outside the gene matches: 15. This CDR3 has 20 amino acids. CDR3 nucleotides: TGCGCCAGCAGCCAAGTACCGTCCAGCGGGAGAAACTATAGCACAGATACGCAGTATTTT. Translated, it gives CASSQVPSSGRNYSTDTQYF.

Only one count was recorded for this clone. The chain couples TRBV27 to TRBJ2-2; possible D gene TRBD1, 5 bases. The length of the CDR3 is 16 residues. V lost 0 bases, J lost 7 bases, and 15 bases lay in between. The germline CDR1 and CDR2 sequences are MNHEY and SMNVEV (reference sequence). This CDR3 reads CASSLSVRALGGELFF. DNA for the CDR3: TGTGCCAGCAGTTTATCGGTCAGGGCTCTTGGCGGGGAGCTGTTTTTT.

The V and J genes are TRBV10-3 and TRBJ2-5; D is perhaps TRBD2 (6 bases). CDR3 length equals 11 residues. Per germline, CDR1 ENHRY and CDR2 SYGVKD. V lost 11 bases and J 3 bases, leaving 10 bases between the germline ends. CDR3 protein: CAAGEEETQYF. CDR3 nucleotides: TGTGCCGCCGGGGAGGAAGAGACCCAGTACTTC.

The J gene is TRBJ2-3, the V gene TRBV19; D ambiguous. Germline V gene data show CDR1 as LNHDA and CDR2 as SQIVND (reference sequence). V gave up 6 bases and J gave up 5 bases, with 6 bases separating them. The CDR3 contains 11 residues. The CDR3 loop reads CASSRLDTQYF. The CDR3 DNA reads TGTGCCAGTAGCAGATTAGATACGCAGTATTTT.

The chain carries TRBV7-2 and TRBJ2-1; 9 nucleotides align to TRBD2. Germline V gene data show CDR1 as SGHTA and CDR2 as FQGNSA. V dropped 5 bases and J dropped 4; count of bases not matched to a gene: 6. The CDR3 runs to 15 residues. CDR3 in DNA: TGTGCCAGCAGCGGTCGACTAGCGGAGTACAATGAGCAGTTCTTC. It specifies CASSGRLAEYNEQFF.

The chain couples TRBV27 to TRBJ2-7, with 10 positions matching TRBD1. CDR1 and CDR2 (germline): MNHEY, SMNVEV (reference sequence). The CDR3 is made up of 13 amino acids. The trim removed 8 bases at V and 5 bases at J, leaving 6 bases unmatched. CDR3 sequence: CASPGQGLDEQYF. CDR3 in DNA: TGTGCCAGCCCGGGACAGGGGTTGGACGAGCAGTACTTC.

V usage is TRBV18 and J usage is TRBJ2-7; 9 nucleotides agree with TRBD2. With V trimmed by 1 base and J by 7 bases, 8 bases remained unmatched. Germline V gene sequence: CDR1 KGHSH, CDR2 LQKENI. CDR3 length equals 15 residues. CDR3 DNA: TGTGCCAGCTCACCACTGACTAGCGGTCCCCTGGAGCAGTACTTC. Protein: CASSPLTSGPLEQYF.

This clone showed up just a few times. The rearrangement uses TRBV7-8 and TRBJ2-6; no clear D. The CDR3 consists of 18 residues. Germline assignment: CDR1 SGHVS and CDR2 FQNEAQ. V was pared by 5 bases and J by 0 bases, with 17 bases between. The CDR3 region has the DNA TGTGCCAGCAGCCCTACGGGTCCCCTCCCCTCTGGGGCCAACGTCCTGACTTTC. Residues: CASSPTGPLPSGANVLTF.

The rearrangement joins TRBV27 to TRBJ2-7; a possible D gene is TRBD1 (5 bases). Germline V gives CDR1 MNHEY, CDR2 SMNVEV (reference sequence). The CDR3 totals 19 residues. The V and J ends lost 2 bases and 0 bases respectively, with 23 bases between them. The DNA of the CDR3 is TGTGCCAGCAGTTTAAGATTTAGTCAGGGCTCCCTCCTCTCCTACGAGCAGTACTTC. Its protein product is CASSLRFSQGSLLSYEQYF.

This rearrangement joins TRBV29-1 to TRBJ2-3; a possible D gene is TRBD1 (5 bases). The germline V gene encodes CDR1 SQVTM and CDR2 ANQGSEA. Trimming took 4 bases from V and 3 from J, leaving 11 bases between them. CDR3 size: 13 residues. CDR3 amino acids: CSVVRQGTDTQYF. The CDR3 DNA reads TGCAGCGTTGTAAGGCAGGGAACAGATACGCAGTATTTT.

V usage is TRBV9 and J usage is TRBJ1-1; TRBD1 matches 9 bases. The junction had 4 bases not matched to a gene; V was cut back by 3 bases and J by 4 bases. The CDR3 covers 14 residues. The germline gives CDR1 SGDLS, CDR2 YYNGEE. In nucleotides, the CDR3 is TGTGCCAGCAGCGCCCCGGGACAGGGCACTGAAGCTTTCTTT. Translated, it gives CASSAPGQGTEAFF.

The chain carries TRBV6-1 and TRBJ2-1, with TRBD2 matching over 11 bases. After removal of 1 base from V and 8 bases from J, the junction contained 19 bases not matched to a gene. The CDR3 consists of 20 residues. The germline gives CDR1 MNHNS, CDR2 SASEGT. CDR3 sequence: CASSEGPGTARTSGQDEQFF. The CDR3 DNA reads TGTGCCAGCAGTGAAGGACCCGGGACAGCCAGGACTAGCGGGCAAGATGAGCAGTTCTTC.

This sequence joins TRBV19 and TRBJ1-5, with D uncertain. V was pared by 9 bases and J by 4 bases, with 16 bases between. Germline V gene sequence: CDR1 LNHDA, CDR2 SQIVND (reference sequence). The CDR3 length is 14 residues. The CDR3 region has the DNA TGTGCCAGACCCCCCGGGGTAAGGAATCAGCCCCAGCATTTT. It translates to CARPPGVRNQPQHF. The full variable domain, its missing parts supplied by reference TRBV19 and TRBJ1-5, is DGGITQSPKYLFRKEGQNVTLSCEQNLNHDAMYWYRQDPGQGLRLIYYSQIVNDFQKGDIAEGYSVSREKKESFPLTVTSAQKNPTAFYLCARPPGVRNQPQHFGDGTRLSIL.

The CDR3 coding sequence is TGTGCCAGTAGATTCTCCCCGGAGGGTGAGCAGTTCTTC. It specifies CASRFSPEGEQFF. The genes are TRBV19 and TRBJ2-1, with D perhaps matching TRBD2 (6 bases). V lost 6 bases to trimming and J lost 9 bases, with 15 bases between them. Germline CDR1 LNHDA, CDR2 SQIVND (reference sequence). CDR3 length: 13 amino acids.

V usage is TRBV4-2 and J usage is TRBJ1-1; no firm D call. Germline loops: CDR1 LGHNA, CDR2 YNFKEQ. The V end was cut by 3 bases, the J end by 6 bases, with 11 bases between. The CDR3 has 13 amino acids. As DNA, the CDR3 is TGTGCCAGCAGCCAGGTTAGAATCGCTGAAGCTTTCTTT. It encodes CASSQVRIAEAFF.

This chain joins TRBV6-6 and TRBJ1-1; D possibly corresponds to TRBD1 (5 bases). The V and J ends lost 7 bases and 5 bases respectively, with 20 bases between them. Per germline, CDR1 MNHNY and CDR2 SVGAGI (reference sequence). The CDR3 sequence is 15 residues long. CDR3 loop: CASIIYMGHGTEAFF. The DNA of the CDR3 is TGTGCCAGCATCATATATATGGGGCATGGTACTGAAGCTTTCTTT.

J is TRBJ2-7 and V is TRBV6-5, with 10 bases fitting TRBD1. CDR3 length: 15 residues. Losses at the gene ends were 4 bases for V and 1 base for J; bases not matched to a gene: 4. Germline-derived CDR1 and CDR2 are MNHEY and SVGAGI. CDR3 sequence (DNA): TGTGCCAGCAGTTTGGACAGGGGGAATTCCTACGAGCAGTACTTC. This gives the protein CASSLDRGNSYEQYF.